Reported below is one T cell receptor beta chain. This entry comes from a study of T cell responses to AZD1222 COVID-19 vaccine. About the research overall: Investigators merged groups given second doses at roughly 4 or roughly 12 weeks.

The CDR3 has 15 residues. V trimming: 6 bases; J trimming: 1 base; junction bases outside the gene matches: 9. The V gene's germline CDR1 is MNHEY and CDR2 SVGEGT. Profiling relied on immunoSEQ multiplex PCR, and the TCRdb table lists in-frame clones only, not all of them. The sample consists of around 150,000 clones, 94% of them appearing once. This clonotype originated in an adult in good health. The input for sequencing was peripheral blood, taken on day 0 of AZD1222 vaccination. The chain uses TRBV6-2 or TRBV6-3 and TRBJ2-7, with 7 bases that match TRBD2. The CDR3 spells CASSRSGTMSYEQYV. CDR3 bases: TGTGCCAGCAGCCGAAGCGGGACCATGTCCTACGAGCAGTACGTC.